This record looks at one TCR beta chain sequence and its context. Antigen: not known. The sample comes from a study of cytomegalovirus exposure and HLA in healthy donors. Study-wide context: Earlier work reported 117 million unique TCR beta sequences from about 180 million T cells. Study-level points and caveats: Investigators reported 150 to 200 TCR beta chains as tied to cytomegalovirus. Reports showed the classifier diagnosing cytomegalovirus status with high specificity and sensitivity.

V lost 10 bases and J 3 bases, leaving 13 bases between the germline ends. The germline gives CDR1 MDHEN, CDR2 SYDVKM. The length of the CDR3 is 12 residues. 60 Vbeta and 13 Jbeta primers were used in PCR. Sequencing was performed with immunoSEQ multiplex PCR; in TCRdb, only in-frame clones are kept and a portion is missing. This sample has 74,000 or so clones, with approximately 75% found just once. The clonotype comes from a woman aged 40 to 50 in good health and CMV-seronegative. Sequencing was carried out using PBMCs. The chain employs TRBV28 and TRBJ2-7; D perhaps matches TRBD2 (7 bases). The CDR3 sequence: CATAGGLYEQYF. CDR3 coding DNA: TGTGCCACCGCCGGGGGGCTCTACGAGCAGTACTTC.